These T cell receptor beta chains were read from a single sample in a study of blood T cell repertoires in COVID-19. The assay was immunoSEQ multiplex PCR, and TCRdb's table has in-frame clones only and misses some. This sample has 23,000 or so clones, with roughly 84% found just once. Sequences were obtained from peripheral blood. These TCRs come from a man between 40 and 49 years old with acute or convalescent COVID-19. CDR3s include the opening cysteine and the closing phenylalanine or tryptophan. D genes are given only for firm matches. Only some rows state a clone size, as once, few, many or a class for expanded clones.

TGTGCCAGAAGCGTAGGAAGGGACAGAGGGGGGCGAATACTAGAGACCCAGTACTTC	CARSVGRDRGGRILETQYF	-	TRBV7-5	-	TRBJ2-5	19
TGTGCCAGCAGCCGAGGCGAGACTAGCGACCGCTCTGGGGCCAACGTCCTGACTTTC	CASSRGETSDRSGANVLTF	TRBD2	TRBV4-2	-	TRBJ2-6	19
TGTGCCAGCAGCTTCGGAGCGGGAGGTATTGAGCAGTTCTTC	CASSFGAGGIEQFF	TRBD2	TRBV5-6	-	TRBJ2-1	14
TGCGCCAGCAGTCAGTCCCACTCCTACAATGAGCAGTTCTTC	CASSQSHSYNEQFF	-	TRBV23-1	-	TRBJ2-1	14
TGTGCCAGCAGTCCGGCCGGGGGTGGTGGGGAGCAGTTCTTC	CASSPAGGGGEQFF	-	TRBV6-6	-	TRBJ2-1	14
TGCAGCGTTGCCCTCGGACTAGCGGGAGAGTCCTACGAGCAGTACTTC	CSVALGLAGESYEQYF	TRBD2	TRBV29-1	-	TRBJ2-7	16
TGTGCCACCAAGCGAGGGTCCAGCTCCTACGAGCAGTACTTC	CATKRGSSSYEQYF	-	TRBV27	-	TRBJ2-7	14
TGTGCCAGCAGTAGGGCAGGGACAGCCGAGCAGTACTTC	CASSRAGTAEQYF	TRBD1	TRBV6-6	-	TRBJ2-7	13
TGTGCCAGCAGCCACGGACTAGCGGGGGCCGGAAATGAGCAGTTCTTC	CASSHGLAGAGNEQFF	TRBD2	TRBV7-3	-	TRBJ2-1	16
TGTGCCAGCAGCCAATTACAGGGGTATGGCTACACCTTC	CASSQLQGYGYTF	TRBD1	TRBV3-1/TRBV3-2	-	TRBJ1-2	13
TGTGCCTGGAGTCCAGGGACAGGCTGGGGCTCTGGAAACACCATATATTTT	CAWSPGTGWGSGNTIYF	TRBD1	TRBV30	-	TRBJ1-3	17
TGTGCTAGTGGTTTGGTTTGGACAGGGGCTAACTATGGCTACACCTTC	CASGLVWTGANYGYTF	TRBD1	TRBV12-5	few	TRBJ1-2	16
TGTACCAGCAGTACGCGAGGGGGTTACGAGCAGTACTTC	CTSSTRGGYEQYF	-	TRBV12-3/TRBV12-4	-	TRBJ2-7	13
TGTGCCAGCAGCCATAACAACAGGTATAATTCACCCCTCCACTTT	CASSHNNRYNSPLHF	-	TRBV7-9	-	TRBJ1-6	15
TGTGCCTGGAGTGATCCGGGAGCTCGTTTGAATGAGCAGTTCTTC	CAWSDPGARLNEQFF	-	TRBV30	once	TRBJ2-1	15
TGTGCCACCTCTAGCGGGGGGGTAGAAGCGCGCGAGCAGTACTTC	CATSSGGVEAREQYF	TRBD2	TRBV5-4	-	TRBJ2-7	15
TGTGCCATCAGTATGGGTCCACAGGGCTACGAGCAGTACTTC	CAISMGPQGYEQYF	-	TRBV6-5	-	TRBJ2-7	14
TGTGCCAGCAGTGAAATGGCAGGGGGTCAGCCCCAGCATTTT	CASSEMAGGQPQHF	TRBD1	TRBV6-1	-	TRBJ1-5	14
TGTGCCAGCAGCCAAGTGGTTTTTAGCGGGATGATTTCTAGCACAGATACGCAGTATTTT	CASSQVVFSGMISSTDTQYF	TRBD2	TRBV3-1/TRBV3-2	once	TRBJ2-3	20
TGTGCCAGCAGTGAAGGCTGGGGCAGCTCTGGAAACACCATATATTTT	CASSEGWGSSGNTIYF	-	TRBV2	-	TRBJ1-3	16
TGTGCCACCGGGACTAGCCGATCAACCGGGGAGCTGTTTTTT	CATGTSRSTGELFF	TRBD2	TRBV3-1/TRBV3-2	-	TRBJ2-2	14
TGTGCCAGCAGCCCGGGGACTAGCGTTGGGTCCTACAATGAGCAGTTCTTC	CASSPGTSVGSYNEQFF	TRBD2	TRBV5-6	-	TRBJ2-1	17
TGTGCCAGTACCGGGGGGCAGGCTGAGGGACAGCCCCAGCATTTT	CASTGGQAEGQPQHF	-	TRBV19	-	TRBJ1-5	15
TGTGCCAGCAGCTTAGCGCTTTCGGACAGGGGGGCTACTAATGAAAAACTGTTTTTT	CASSLALSDRGATNEKLFF	TRBD1	TRBV7-9	-	TRBJ1-4	19
TGTGCCACCAGCAGACCACTTACAGGGTTGACTGGAAACACCATATATTTT	CATSRPLTGLTGNTIYF	-	TRBV15	-	TRBJ1-3	17
TGTGCCAGCAGTGAACGAGCAAACTATGGCTACACCTTC	CASSERANYGYTF	-	TRBV2	-	TRBJ1-2	13
TGTGCCAGCAGCTCTACTAGCGGGAGGACAGATACGCAGTATTTT	CASSSTSGRTDTQYF	TRBD2	TRBV9	-	TRBJ2-3	15
TGTGCCATCAGGGGGACTAGCGGTTCCTCCTACGAGCAGTACTTC	CAIRGTSGSSYEQYF	TRBD2	TRBV10-3	-	TRBJ2-7	15
TGTGCCAGCCGACAGTTACTAAGCACAGATACGCAGTATTTT	CASRQLLSTDTQYF	-	TRBV25-1	-	TRBJ2-3	14
TGTGCTAGTGGTCCCTCCAGGTCCAATCAGCCCCAGCATTTT	CASGPSRSNQPQHF	-	TRBV12-5	few	TRBJ1-5	14
TGCGCCAGCAGCCCGGACAGGGGAAATGAAAAACTGTTTTTT	CASSPDRGNEKLFF	TRBD1	TRBV5-1	-	TRBJ1-4	14
TGTGCCAGCAGCGCGGGACAGGTTAACTATGGCTACACCTTC	CASSAGQVNYGYTF	TRBD1	TRBV5-8	-	TRBJ1-2	14
TGTGCCAGCAGTTACGGCCAAGACCAAGAGACCCAGTACTTC	CASSYGQDQETQYF	-	TRBV6-5	-	TRBJ2-5	14
TGTGCCAGCAGTATCAACCAGGGAACAGACATTCAGTACTTC	CASSINQGTDIQYF	-	TRBV28	-	TRBJ2-4	14
TGCGCCAGCAGCCAAGATGCCGGGGATGTCACAGATACGCAGTATTTT	CASSQDAGDVTDTQYF	-	TRBV4-3	-	TRBJ2-3	16
TGTGCCAGCAGCCAAGCGGACAGGGAAAAATACGAGCAGTACTTC	CASSQADREKYEQYF	TRBD1	TRBV4-2	-	TRBJ2-7	15
TGTGCCAGTAGTATAGTTAGGGACAGGGTGCAGCCCCAGCATTTT	CASSIVRDRVQPQHF	TRBD1	TRBV19	few	TRBJ1-5	15
TGTGCCAGCAGTTATACGGTCTCTGGAAACACCATATATTTT	CASSYTVSGNTIYF	-	TRBV6-2/TRBV6-3	-	TRBJ1-3	14
TGTGCCATCTCCACCCGACGGGCAGGGAAAGAGGAGGGCCACGAGCAGTACTTC	CAISTRRAGKEEGHEQYF	-	TRBV10-3	few	TRBJ2-7	18
TGTGCCAGCAGCCCCGGGACAGGGTACAATGAGCAGTTCTTC	CASSPGTGYNEQFF	TRBD1	TRBV7-9	-	TRBJ2-1	14
TGTGCCAGTAGCTCGGGACTGATGAACACTGAAGCTTTCTTT	CASSSGLMNTEAFF	-	TRBV19	once	TRBJ1-1	14
TGCGCCAGCAGCTCACCGGGACAGGGGAACACCATATATTTT	CASSSPGQGNTIYF	TRBD1	TRBV5-1	once	TRBJ1-3	14
TGTGCCAGCAGCGCCCAGCGGGTGAGATTCTACGAGCAGTACTTC	CASSAQRVRFYEQYF	-	TRBV11-2	-	TRBJ2-7	15
TGTGCCAGCAGCGCGTTCTCCCGCGGGGAGCAAGAGACCCAGTACTTC	CASSAFSRGEQETQYF	-	TRBV5-4	once	TRBJ2-5	16
TGTGCCAGCAGCTCTCGGCCTAGCGGGGAAAGCACAGATACGCAGTATTTT	CASSSRPSGESTDTQYF	TRBD2	TRBV4-2	-	TRBJ2-3	17
TGTGCCACCAGTGAGCAACAACAGACCTACGAGCAGTACTTC	CATSEQQQTYEQYF	-	TRBV24-1	-	TRBJ2-7	14
TGTGCCAGCAGCCAAGACGCAAACAGGGAGTCGCCCCAGCATTTT	CASSQDANRESPQHF	-	TRBV3-1/TRBV3-2	-	TRBJ1-5	15
TGTGCCAGCAGCTCCGCCGGGTCTGAAAAACTGTTTTTT	CASSSAGSEKLFF	-	TRBV7-9	-	TRBJ1-4	13